This T cell receptor (beta chain) was obtained from a study of molecular identifiers for immune sequencing clone quantification. A CD8+CD4-CCR7+CD45RA+ phenotype served as the sorting definition for naive CD8 T cells. Generation of bulk TCR libraries relied on previously described methods and listed TCR primers. MiXCR was run by TCRdb on the PCR reads, yielding one entry per CDR3 protein. The table lists 550,000 to 750,000 distinct CDR3 sequences, about 20% of them singletons. CDR3 length equals 15 residues. The J segment lost 2 bases and the V segment lost 0 bases, leaving 5 bases of the junction unmatched. The germline V gene encodes CDR1 SGHNT and CDR2 YYREEE (reference sequence). Only a few counts were recorded for this clonotype.

The TCR was taken from a human donor in good health. Some libraries in this study had Jurkat cell RNA spiked in. The material sequenced was naive CD8+ T cells from blood, with Jurkat cell RNA spiked in. As for subset: FACS-sorted CD8+CD4-CCR7+CD45RA+ naive T cells. This chain links TRBV5-4 with TRBJ2-7; 7 nucleotides match TRBD1. The CDR3 loop is CASSLGPGTAYEQYF. For the CDR3, the DNA is TGTGCCAGCAGCTTGGGCCCCGGGACAGCCTACGAGCAGTACTTC.